These 20 T cell receptor beta chains originate from one sample sequenced in a study of T-cell reconstitution after alpha-beta-depleted transplantation in children. TCRbeta library construction was performed incorporating unique molecular identifiers. TCRdb ran MiXCR on the PCR reads and lists one entry per CDR3 protein. The sample shows about 90,000 distinct CDR3 sequences, around 16% of them seen only once. The specimen was PBMCs, mostly from graft donor cells, collected 180 days after TCRalphabeta/CD19-depleted stem cell transplant. The receptors derive from a male patient under 10 years old who had a stem cell transplant for acute lymphoblastic leukemia, so the T cells may come from the graft donor.

V and J are TRBV6-5 and TRBJ2-3, with 8 nucleotides matching TRBD2. This CDR3 is built from 15 residues. The J segment lost 2 bases and the V segment lost 3 bases, leaving 4 bases of the junction unmatched. The germline CDR1 and CDR2 sequences are MNHEY and SVGAGI. The CDR3 loop is CASSYGGGFTDTQYF. The CDR3 bases are TGTGCCAGCAGTTATGGCGGGGGGTTCACAGATACGCAGTATTTT.

J is TRBJ1-4 and V is TRBV12-3 or TRBV12-4, with 7 nucleotides matching TRBD1. The V gene end was trimmed by 5 bases and the J gene end by 8 bases; junction bases not matched to a gene: 8. The CDR3 runs to 14 residues. The CDR3, as DNA: TGTGCCAGCAGTCAATCAAACAGGGGAGAAAAACTGTTTTTT. Translated: CASSQSNRGEKLFF.

This clonotype was recorded many times. The CDR3 loop reads CASSPSEGRDGYTF. CDR3 nucleotides: TGTGCCAGCAGCCCCTCAGAGGGGCGTGATGGCTACACCTTC. The genes are TRBV5-5 and TRBJ1-2; weak D call: TRBD1 (5 bases). Germline assignment: CDR1 SGHKS and CDR2 YYEKEE (reference sequence). CDR3 size: 14 residues. Trimming removed 4 bases from V and 6 bases from J, with 16 bases in between.

This clonotype was seen ten or more times. The chain combines TRBV12-3 or TRBV12-4 with TRBJ2-3, with a possible D match to TRBD2 (6 bases). The CDR3 loop spans 15 amino acids. V shed 6 bases and J shed 4 bases, with 17 bases lying between them. CDR3 region: CASSLGTPNADTQYF. The CDR3 DNA reads TGTGCCAGCAGCCTGGGGACTCCCAATGCAGATACGCAGTATTTT.

This clonotype was picked up one time. This chain's CDR3 is CASSTGSTDTQYF. As DNA, the CDR3 is TGTGCCAGCAGCACCGGAAGCACAGATACGCAGTATTTT. The V gene is TRBV7-2, the J gene TRBJ2-3; D unclear. The CDR3 runs to 13 residues. Germline V gene data show CDR1 as SGHTA and CDR2 as FQGNSA. Trimming cost V 5 bases and J 0 bases, with 6 bases left between them.

Only a few counts were recorded for this clonotype. The rearrangement links TRBV11-2 to TRBJ2-3, with D possibly matching TRBD1 (6 bases). The V gene lost 2 bases and the J gene lost 1 base, with 10 bases spanning the gap. Per the germline V gene, CDR1 is SGHAT and CDR2 is FQNNGV. The CDR3 spans 15 residues. CDR3 sequence reads: CASSLQGSGTDTQYF. The CDR3, as DNA: TGTGCCAGCAGCTTACAGGGGTCGGGCACAGATACGCAGTATTTT.

There are a few counts of this clonotype. The rearrangement joins TRBV20-1 to TRBJ1-2; D is ambiguous. CDR3 size: 13 residues. Germline values: CDR1 DFQATT, CDR2 SNEGSKA (reference sequence). Trimming removed 6 bases from V and 7 bases from J, with 18 bases in between. DNA of the CDR3: TGCAGTGCGAGACTCCGACCGGAGCGTGGCTACACCTTC. It specifies CSARLRPERGYTF.

On this clonotype itself: A junction end diverges from the germline sequence, so it may reflect a read error. V and J are TRBV20-1 and TRBJ2-7; D remains ambiguous. Looked up from germline, CDR1 is DFQATT and CDR2 is SNEGSKA (reference sequence). The CDR3 sequence is 12 residues long. The CDR3 DNA reads as TGCAGTGGAATCCGCTCCTCTTACGGGCAGTACTTC. It specifies CSGIRSSYGQYF.

This clonotype was seen only a few times. The chain employs TRBV18 and TRBJ2-7, with D tentatively TRBD2 (5 bases). V lost 2 bases to trimming and J lost 5 bases, with 13 bases between them. The CDR3 runs 14 residues. Looked up from germline, CDR1 is KGHSH and CDR2 is LQKENI. CDR3 protein: CASSPSELADEQYF. In DNA form, the CDR3 reads TGTGCCAGCTCACCATCCGAGCTAGCTGACGAGCAGTACTTC.

This clonotype has ten or more counts. The gene calls are TRBV20-1 and TRBJ2-3; 9 bases match TRBD2. Germline loops: CDR1 DFQATT, CDR2 SNEGSKA (reference sequence). The CDR3 length is 15 residues. With V trimmed by 4 bases and J by 0 bases, 5 bases remained unmatched. The CDR3 DNA reads as TGCAGTGCTACCATAGCGGGAGTTAGCACAGATACGCAGTATTTT. Translation gives CSATIAGVSTDTQYF.

This clonotype occurred a few times. The chain links TRBV6-5 to TRBJ2-3; no clear D. V was shortened by 1 base and J by 0 bases, with 11 bases between the two germline ends. There are 16 residues in the CDR3. CDR1 is MNHEY, CDR2 SVGAGI, per germline. CDR3: CASSYYYPGSTDTQYF. The CDR3 nucleotides are TGTGCCAGCAGTTACTACTACCCCGGGAGCACAGATACGCAGTATTTT.

This clonotype was recorded a few times. The chain recombines TRBV10-3 with TRBJ1-3; 9 bases match TRBD1. CDR3 length equals 16 residues. Trimming cost V 6 bases and J 6 bases; bases outside gene matches: 12. The germline gives CDR1 ENHRY, CDR2 SYGVKD. The CDR3 loop is CAIRKFRDREANTIYF. DNA for the CDR3: TGTGCCATCAGGAAATTCCGGGACAGGGAGGCAAACACCATATATTTT.

V usage is TRBV6-1 and J usage is TRBJ2-2; 9 bases align to TRBD1. CDR1 and CDR2 from the germline V gene are MNHNS and SASEGT. Trimming cost V 6 bases and J 1 base; bases outside gene matches: 12. The CDR3 is 18 residues long. CDR3 sequence: CASRLPGPGQGNTGELFF. The CDR3 coding sequence is TGTGCCAGCAGACTACCCGGTCCGGGACAGGGGAACACCGGGGAGCTGTTTTTT.

This clonotype was observed a few times. The chain employs TRBV7-8 and TRBJ2-4; D remains unclear. V lost 1 base to trimming and J lost 1 base, with 20 bases between them. The CDR3 has 19 amino acids. Germline V gene sequence: CDR1 SGHVS, CDR2 FQNEAQ. CDR3 DNA: TGTGCCAGCAGCTTAGAAAGTCTATTAGGACGGCGGGCCAAAAACATTCAGTACTTC. Protein sequence: CASSLESLLGRRAKNIQYF.

The CDR3 DNA reads as TGTGCCAGCAGCCCAGGCATGGCAGTCTCCTACGAGCAGTACTTC. Residues: CASSPGMAVSYEQYF. The chain uses TRBV5-6 and TRBJ2-7; D gene ambiguous. V gave up 4 bases and J gave up 0 bases, with 14 bases separating them. CDR1 is SGHDT and CDR2 is YYEEEE in the germline V gene. The CDR3 loop spans 15 amino acids.

In its sample, this clonotype was seen a few times. The rearrangement joins TRBV29-1 to TRBJ1-1; no clear D. Germline CDR1 SQVTM, CDR2 ANQGSEA. V lost 1 base and J 0 bases, leaving 6 bases between the germline ends. This CDR3 has 13 residues. CDR3 in DNA: TGCAGCGTTGAAGGACTGATGAACACTGAAGCTTTCTTT. It yields the protein CSVEGLMNTEAFF.

This clonotype was detected only a few times. The V and J genes are TRBV2 and TRBJ2-5; 12 bases are a match to TRBD2. Germline V CDR1 and CDR2: SNHLY, FYNNEI. V shed 3 bases, J shed 3 bases, and the junction held 5 bases outside the gene matches. This CDR3 spans 16 amino acids. CDR3: CASSDLTSGGKETQYF. The CDR3 DNA reads as TGTGCCAGCAGTGATCTAACTAGCGGGGGGAAAGAGACCCAGTACTTC.

J is TRBJ2-1 and V is TRBV6-4; D perhaps matches TRBD1 (5 bases). V lost 5 bases and J 0 bases, leaving 11 bases between the germline ends. The CDR3 runs 15 residues. Germline CDR1 MRHNA, CDR2 SNTAGT. In DNA, the CDR3 is TGTGCCAGCAGTCGACAGACAAGCTCCTACAATGAGCAGTTCTTC. Protein product: CASSRQTSSYNEQFF.

This clonotype has just a few counts. The chain links TRBV10-2 to TRBJ2-2, with 10 bases aligning to TRBD1. The germline V gene encodes CDR1 WSHSY and CDR2 SAAADI. The CDR3 has 17 residues. J gave up 4 bases and V 6 bases, and 11 bases lay outside the gene matches. CDR3 bases: TGCGCCAGCAGAGCCGGGACAGGGGACGAGGGCACCGGGGAGCTGTTTTTT. Its protein product is CASRAGTGDEGTGELFF.

The sample holds a few counts of this clonotype. V is TRBV20-1 and J is TRBJ2-1; 8 bases are shared with TRBD2. Trimming took 0 bases from V and 5 from J; bases not matched to a gene: 18. Germline V CDR1 and CDR2: DFQATT, SNEGSKA (reference sequence). CDR3 length: 19 amino acids. The CDR3 region is CSARDHRALTAGGDNEQFF. CDR3 nucleotides: TGCAGTGCTAGAGACCATCGGGCCCTCACCGCGGGAGGCGACAATGAGCAGTTCTTC.